Following are 13 T cell receptor beta chains from one sample sequenced in a study of PD-1 blockade in classical Hodgkin lymphoma. Repertoires were generated with immunoSEQ multiplex PCR, while TCRdb's copy carries only in-frame clones and drops some. The table has about 11,000 clones, around 76% seen once. Autologous stem cell transplantation was followed by relapse in every patient, and brentuximab vedotin exposure varied. The sequencing used peripheral blood mononuclear cells (PBMCs), collected at baseline. All receptors come from a human donor with classical Hodgkin lymphoma.

This clone was recorded once. The rearrangement links TRBV7-9 to TRBJ2-5; TRBD1 might be the D (6 bases). The length of the CDR3 is 14 residues. V was clipped by 8 bases and J by 4 bases, with 17 bases between them. Germline CDR1 reads SEHNR; CDR2 reads FQNEAQ (reference sequence). Written as DNA, the CDR3 is TGTGCCAGCCAGCTACAGGGCCTGTCAGAGACCCAGTACTTC. As protein: CASQLQGLSETQYF.

The chain employs TRBV7-8 and TRBJ1-5; D is uncertain. Germline V gene sequence: CDR1 SGHVS, CDR2 FQNEAQ. This CDR3 comprises 14 residues. Trimming removed 5 bases from V and 5 bases from J, with 13 bases in between. The CDR3 nucleotides read TGTGCCAGCAGCATCGGTCCGAGTGATCAGCCCCAGCATTTT. Its translation is CASSIGPSDQPQHF.

The rearrangement joins TRBV19 to TRBJ1-1; D call uncertain. CDR1 and CDR2 (germline): LNHDA, SQIVND (reference sequence). V dropped 0 bases and J dropped 7 bases, with 9 bases sitting between them. The CDR3 sequence is 13 residues long. The CDR3 region has the DNA TGTGCCAGTAGTATAGATCTCGAAGGTGAAGCTTTCTTT. Its translation: CASSIDLEGEAFF. The entire variable domain, with the rest obtained from reference TRBV19 and TRBJ1-1, is as follows: DGGITQSPKYLFRKEGQNVTLSCEQNLNHDAMYWYRQDPGQGLRLIYYSQIVNDFQKGDIAEGYSVSREKKESFPLTVTSAQKNPTAFYLCASSIDLEGEAFFGQGTRLTVV.

This clone was seen only a few times. The CDR3 sequence is CASKRPYEQYF. The CDR3 nucleotides read TGTGCCAGCAAAAGGCCCTACGAGCAGTACTTC. This chain uses TRBV5-7 with TRBJ2-7, with D unclear. TRBV5-7 is classed as an ORF, of uncertain function. There are 11 residues in the CDR3. V lost 6 bases, J lost 2 bases, and 6 bases lay in between.

This clone has a single count. V gene TRBV18 combines with J gene TRBJ2-7; no clear D gene. The CDR3 runs to 15 residues. Deletions cut 3 bases from V and 2 bases from J, with 14 bases between. Germline V gives CDR1 KGHSH, CDR2 LQKENI. CDR3 loop: CASSPGLRQTYEQYF. The CDR3 DNA is TGTGCCAGCTCACCGGGTTTGCGGCAAACCTACGAGCAGTACTTC.

This sequence joins TRBV4-1 and TRBJ2-7; 8 nucleotides agree with TRBD2. CDR3 length: 16 amino acids. The J segment lost 6 bases and the V segment lost 1 base, leaving 11 bases of the junction unmatched. The V gene's germline CDR1 is MGHRA and CDR2 YSYEKL. For the CDR3, the DNA is TGCGCCAGCAGCCAAGTTCCTCCGGGACTAGTCTCCGAGCAGTACTTC. Amino acids: CASSQVPPGLVSEQYF.

The rearrangement uses TRBV14 and TRBJ2-1, with 11 bases aligning to TRBD2. V was clipped by 2 bases and J by 5 bases; unmatched bases: 5. CDR3 size: 16 residues. CDR1 and CDR2 (germline): SGHDN, FVKESK. For the CDR3, the DNA is TGTGCCAGCAGCCAAATTGGGACTAGCGGCCACAATGAGCAGTTCTTC. Protein: CASSQIGTSGHNEQFF.

The chain joins TRBV5-6 to TRBJ2-7, with 11 bases fitting TRBD1. This CDR3 is 14 amino acids long. The germline V gene encodes CDR1 SGHDT and CDR2 YYEEEE. J gave up 2 bases and V 4 bases, and 2 bases lay outside the gene matches. CDR3 coding DNA: TGTGCCAGCAGCGAGGGACAGGGGGCCTACGAGCAGTACTTC. It translates to CASSEGQGAYEQYF.

J is TRBJ2-7 and V is TRBV19, with TRBD2 matching 13 bases. V lost 5 bases, J lost 4 bases, and 5 bases stayed unmatched. The V gene's germline CDR1 is LNHDA and CDR2 SQIVND (reference sequence). This CDR3 contains 15 residues. This chain's CDR3 is CASSGRTSGSYEQYF. CDR3 sequence (DNA): TGTGCCAGTAGTGGGAGGACTAGCGGGAGTTACGAGCAGTACTTC.

V is TRBV7-9 and J is TRBJ2-3; 11 positions agree with TRBD2. Per germline, CDR1 SEHNR and CDR2 FQNEAQ (reference sequence). The V and J ends lost 5 bases and 4 bases, in that order; junction bases with no gene match: 8. This CDR3 contains 16 residues. As DNA, the CDR3 is TGTGCCAGCAGCCCTCCGGGACTAGCGGTTCCAGATACGCAGTATTTT. Translating it yields CASSPPGLAVPDTQYF.

The chain carries TRBV10-2 and TRBJ2-3; TRBD1 matches 9 bases. The germline CDR1 and CDR2 sequences are WSHSY and SAAADI. The CDR3 has 20 residues. The V and J ends lost 5 bases and 6 bases, in that order; junction bases with no gene match: 24. The CDR3 region is CASSTKAGTGRMGPMDTQYF. CDR3 sequence (DNA): TGCGCCAGCAGTACCAAAGCCGGGACAGGGAGAATGGGTCCCATGGATACGCAGTATTTT.

The genes are TRBV28 and TRBJ2-7, with D possibly called TRBD1 or TRBD2 (5 bases each). This CDR3 region has 14 residues. V was clipped by 2 bases and J by 6 bases, with 14 bases between them. Germline V gives CDR1 MDHEN, CDR2 SYDVKM. Here the CDR3 DNA reads TGTGCCAGCAGTTTAGGGGGAAGAGGTCTCGAGCAGTACTTC. Protein product: CASSLGGRGLEQYF.

As for this clone: Distinct nucleotide sequences in the sample also encode this CDR3. CDR3 in amino acids: CASSPGTGSYEQYF. The CDR3 nucleotides are TGTGCCAGCTCACCCGGGACAGGGTCCTACGAGCAGTACTTC. The rearrangement uses TRBV18 and TRBJ2-7; 9 nucleotides agree with TRBD1. The CDR3 loop spans 14 amino acids. Germline-derived CDR1 and CDR2 are KGHSH and LQKENI. The V gene end was trimmed by 3 bases and the J gene end by 1 base; junction bases not matched to a gene: 1.